This TCR beta chain originates from a study of cytomegalovirus exposure and HLA in healthy donors. The overall study: A subsequent analysis stated that the 120 validation repertoires were run on the same platform as the roughly 670 first-cohort repertoires. Study-wide results and caveats: CMV antigen specificity of three CMV-associated chains was confirmed in vitro. Reportedly, diagnosis of cytomegalovirus status by the classifier showed high specificity and sensitivity.

The CDR3 covers 13 residues. The J segment lost 7 bases and the V segment lost 7 bases, leaving 7 bases of the junction unmatched. Germline V gives CDR1 SGHAT, CDR2 FQNNGV. This clone is a singleton in its sample. Its antigen is still unknown. Sequencing was performed with immunoSEQ multiplex PCR; in TCRdb, only in-frame clones are kept and a portion is missing. The table lists around 190,000 clones, 85% of them singletons. The study drew the donors from its roughly 120-subject validation cohort, separate from the roughly 700-subject first cohort. This TCR came from a man between 18 and 29 years old in good health and CMV-seropositive. The chain is built from TRBV11-2 and TRBJ2-1, with 7 bases identical to TRBD1. The specimen sequenced was PBMCs. This CDR3 is CASNPQGQNEQFF. In DNA form, the CDR3 reads TGTGCCAGCAACCCACAGGGGCAAAATGAGCAGTTCTTC.